This entry features one TCR beta chain sequence. Its specificity is unknown. Using a J-beta primer mix together with a sample-barcoded 5' primer, a second PCR was run for roughly 6 to 11 cycles. TCRdb reprocessed the 5' RACE reads via MiXCR and lists one record per CDR3 protein. The table has 380,000 or so distinct CDR3 sequences, about 49% seen once. Germline CDR1 ENHRY, CDR2 SYGVKD. The CDR3 has 15 residues. V was shortened by 6 bases and J by 0 bases, with 12 bases between the two germline ends. This sample stems from a study of blood T cells in healthy people across ages. General observations from the study: Measured against age, TCR beta diversity per million T cells decreased in a roughly linear manner.

Samples each had at least 5.5 micrograms of total RNA extracted. This chain connects TRBV10-3 to TRBJ1-5; possible D gene TRBD1, 6 bases. The material sequenced was blood. The source is a man in his 60s in good health. The CDR3 region is CAIRGDKASNQPQHF. The CDR3 DNA reads TGTGCCATCAGGGGGGACAAGGCTAGCAATCAGCCCCAGCATTTT.